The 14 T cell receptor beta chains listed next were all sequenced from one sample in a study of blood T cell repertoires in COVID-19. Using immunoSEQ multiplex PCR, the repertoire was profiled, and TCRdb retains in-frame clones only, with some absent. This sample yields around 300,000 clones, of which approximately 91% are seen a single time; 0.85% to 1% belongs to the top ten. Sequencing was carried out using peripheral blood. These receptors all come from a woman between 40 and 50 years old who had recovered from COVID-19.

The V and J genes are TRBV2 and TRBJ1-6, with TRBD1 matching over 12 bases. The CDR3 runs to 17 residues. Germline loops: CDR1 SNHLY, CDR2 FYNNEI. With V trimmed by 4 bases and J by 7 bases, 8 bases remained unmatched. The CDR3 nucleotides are TGTGCCAGCAGTGCGGTGGGACAGGGGGCTGTCAATTCACCCCTCCACTTT. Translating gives CASSAVGQGAVNSPLHF.

CDR3 sequence reads: CASSASVNYGYTF. As DNA, the CDR3 is TGCGCCAGCAGCGCCAGCGTTAACTATGGCTACACCTTC. The chain links TRBV5-1 to TRBJ1-2; D remains unclear. The germline V and J ends were trimmed by 4 bases and 1 base, with 8 bases remaining between them. This CDR3 region has 13 residues. Per germline, CDR1 SGHRS and CDR2 YFSETQ.

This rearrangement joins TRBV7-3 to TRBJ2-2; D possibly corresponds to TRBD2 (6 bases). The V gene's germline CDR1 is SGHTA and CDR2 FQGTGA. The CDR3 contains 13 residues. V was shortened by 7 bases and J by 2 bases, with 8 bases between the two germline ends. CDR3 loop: CASTGDNTGELFF. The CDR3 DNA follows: TGTGCCAGCACGGGAGATAACACCGGGGAGCTGTTTTTT.

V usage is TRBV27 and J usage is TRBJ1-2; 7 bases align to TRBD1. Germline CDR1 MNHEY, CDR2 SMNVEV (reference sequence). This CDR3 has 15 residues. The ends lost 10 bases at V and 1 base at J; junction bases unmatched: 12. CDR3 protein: CATHLTGTVNYGYTF. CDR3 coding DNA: TGTGCCACCCACTTGACGGGGACAGTTAACTATGGCTACACCTTC.

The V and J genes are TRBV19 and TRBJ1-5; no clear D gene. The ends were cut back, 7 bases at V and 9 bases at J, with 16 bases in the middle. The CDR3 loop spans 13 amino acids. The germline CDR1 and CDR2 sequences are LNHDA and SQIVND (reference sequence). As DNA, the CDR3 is TGTGCCAGTACAGGAGGAGAAATTCCGCCCCAGCATTTT. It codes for CASTGGEIPPQHF.

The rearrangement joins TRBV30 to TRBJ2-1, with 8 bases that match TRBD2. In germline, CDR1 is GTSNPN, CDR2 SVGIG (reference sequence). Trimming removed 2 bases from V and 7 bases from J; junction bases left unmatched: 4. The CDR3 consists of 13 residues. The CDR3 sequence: CAWSSGSLNEQFF. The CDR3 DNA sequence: TGTGCCTGGAGTAGCGGGAGTTTGAATGAGCAGTTCTTC.

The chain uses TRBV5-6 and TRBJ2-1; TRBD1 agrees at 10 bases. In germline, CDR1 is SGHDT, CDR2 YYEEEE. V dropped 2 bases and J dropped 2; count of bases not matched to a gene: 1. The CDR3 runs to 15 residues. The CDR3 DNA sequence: TGTGCCAGCAGCTTCGGGACAGGGGCCTACAATGAGCAGTTCTTC. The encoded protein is CASSFGTGAYNEQFF.

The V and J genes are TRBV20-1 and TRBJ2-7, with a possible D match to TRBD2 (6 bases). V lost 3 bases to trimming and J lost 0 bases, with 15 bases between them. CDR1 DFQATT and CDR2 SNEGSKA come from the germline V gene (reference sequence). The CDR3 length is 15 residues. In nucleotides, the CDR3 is TGCAGTGCTAGTTTGGGGGGTATAGACTCCTACGAGCAGTACTTC. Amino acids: CSASLGGIDSYEQYF.

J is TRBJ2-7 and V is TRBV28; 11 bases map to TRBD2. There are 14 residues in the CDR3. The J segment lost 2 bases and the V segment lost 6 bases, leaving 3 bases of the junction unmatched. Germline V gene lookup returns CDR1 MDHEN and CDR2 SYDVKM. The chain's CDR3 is CASRMGLAAYEQYF. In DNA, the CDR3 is TGTGCCAGCAGGATGGGACTAGCGGCCTACGAGCAGTACTTC.

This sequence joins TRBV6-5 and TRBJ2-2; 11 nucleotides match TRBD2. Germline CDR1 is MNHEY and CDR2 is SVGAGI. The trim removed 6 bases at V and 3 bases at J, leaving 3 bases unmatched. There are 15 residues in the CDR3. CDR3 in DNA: TGTGCCAGCAGCCCACTAGCGGGAGACACCGGGGAGCTGTTTTTT. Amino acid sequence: CASSPLAGDTGELFF.

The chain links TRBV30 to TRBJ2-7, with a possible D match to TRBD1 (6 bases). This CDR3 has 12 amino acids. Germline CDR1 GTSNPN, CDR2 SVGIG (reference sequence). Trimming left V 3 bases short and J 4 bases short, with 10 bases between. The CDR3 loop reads CAWRDSRYEQYF. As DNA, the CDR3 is TGTGCCTGGAGGGACAGCCGGTACGAGCAGTACTTC.

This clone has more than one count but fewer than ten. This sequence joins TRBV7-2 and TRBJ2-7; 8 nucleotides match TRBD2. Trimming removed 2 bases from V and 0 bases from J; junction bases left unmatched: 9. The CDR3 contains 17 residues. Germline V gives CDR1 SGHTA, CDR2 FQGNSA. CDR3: CASSLNRLAISSYEQYF. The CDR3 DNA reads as TGTGCCAGCAGCTTAAATAGACTAGCGATTAGCTCCTACGAGCAGTACTTC.

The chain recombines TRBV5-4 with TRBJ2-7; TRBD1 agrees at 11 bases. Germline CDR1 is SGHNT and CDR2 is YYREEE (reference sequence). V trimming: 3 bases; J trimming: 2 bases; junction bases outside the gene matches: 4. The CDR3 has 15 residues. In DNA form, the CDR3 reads TGTGCCAGCAGCTCGGGACAGGGGGTTACCTACGAGCAGTACTTC. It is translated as CASSSGQGVTYEQYF.

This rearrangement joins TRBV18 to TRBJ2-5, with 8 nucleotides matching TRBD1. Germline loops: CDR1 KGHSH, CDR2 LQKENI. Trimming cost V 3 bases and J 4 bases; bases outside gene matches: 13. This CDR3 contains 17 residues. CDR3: CASSPSLGGQVGETQYF. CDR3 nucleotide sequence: TGTGCCAGCTCACCGTCACTAGGGGGACAGGTAGGAGAGACCCAGTACTTC.